The sequence of this T cell receptor (beta chain) was determined in a study of shared clonotypes between healthy human individuals. This clone showed up just once. Profiled with immunoSEQ multiplex PCR; TCRdb holds only in-frame clones, not every one. Altogether about 320,000 clones are present, around 87% being singletons, with the ten largest covering 15% to 20%. The V gene's germline CDR1 is GTSNPN and CDR2 SVGIG (reference sequence). J gave up 3 bases and V 3 bases, and 11 bases lay outside the gene matches. The CDR3 loop spans 18 amino acids. This TCR was sampled from a young man in good health. V usage is TRBV30 and J usage is TRBJ2-1; 13 nucleotides agree with TRBD2. The sample consisted of memory CD8+ T cells sorted from blood. The sample's subset: CD45RO+ cells pooled with CCR7-negative TemRA cells. The CDR3 spells CAWRLRTSGGQNYNEQFF. CDR3 nucleotide sequence: TGTGCCTGGAGACTTAGGACTAGCGGGGGACAAAACTACAATGAGCAGTTCTTC.